The 15 T cell receptor beta chains presented below share a single source sample, sequenced in a study of Graves' ophthalmopathy and Graves' hyperthyroidism listed by TCRdb under 2018. Sequencer: Illumina HiSeq 2000. TCR beta CDR3 regions were amplified from RNA transcripts for repertoire sequencing. The first round was an RT-PCR using HTBI primers with the Qiagen OneStep RT-PCR kit, and this first round was followed by a second-round multiplex PCR, then size selection and purification. Using fastp at Q25 and MiXCR, TCRdb reprocessed the public reads and kept productive beta chains. Duplicate CDR3 protein sequences are folded into a single record with the most common DNA and genes. In this sample the table shows hundreds of thousands of distinct CDR3 sequences, around 21% of which occur a single time. Of the sample, roughly 3.2% falls within the top ten clones. Input material: peripheral blood. These TCRs come from a woman between 18 and 30 years old with stable Graves' hyperthyroidism. Donor details come from another sample of the same person, matched by shared clones.

In its sample, this clonotype was seen many times. V gene TRBV7-8 combines with J gene TRBJ1-5; maybe TRBD1 (5 bases). The CDR3 extends over 14 amino acids. V was trimmed by 5 bases and J by 9 bases, leaving 17 bases between them. Germline V gene lookup returns CDR1 SGHVS and CDR2 FQNEAQ. The CDR3 region is CASSQGTLMGPQHF. The CDR3 DNA follows: TGTGCCAGCAGCCAAGGGACGCTCATGGGGCCCCAGCATTTT.

This clonotype was recorded at least ten times. This chain connects TRBV6-5 to TRBJ2-7, with 9 bases aligning to TRBD2. Germline V gene sequence: CDR1 MNHEY, CDR2 SVGAGI. The V segment lost 0 bases and the J segment 5 bases; nucleotides outside the gene matches: 8. The CDR3 covers 16 residues. CDR3 amino acids: CASSYSSAGGPDEQYF. The CDR3 DNA sequence: TGTGCCAGCAGTTACTCGTCCGCGGGAGGGCCTGACGAGCAGTACTTC.

This clonotype was observed many times. The chain is built from TRBV4-2 and TRBJ2-5; D ambiguous. Trimming pared 0 bases from V and 2 bases from J, leaving 4 bases between. This CDR3 has 13 residues. In germline, CDR1 is LGHNA, CDR2 YNFKEQ. CDR3 sequence: CASSQDGQETQYF. The CDR3 DNA sequence: TGTGCCAGCAGCCAAGATGGGCAAGAGACCCAGTACTTC.

This clonotype was recorded many times. A read error may account for a junction end that differs from germline. The V gene is TRBV4-1, the J gene TRBJ2-5; 8 bases align to TRBD2. The CDR3 has 13 residues. In germline, CDR1 is MGHRA, CDR2 YSYEKL. DNA of the CDR3: TGCACCAGCAGCTTAGCGGGAAGGGAGACCCAGTACTTC. This sequence encodes CTSSLAGRETQYF.

The chain is built from TRBV18 and TRBJ2-7; no clear D gene. The CDR3 has 15 residues. Trimming left V 0 bases short and J 6 bases short, with 15 bases between. CDR1 is KGHSH, CDR2 LQKENI, per germline. This chain's CDR3 is CASSPPIQILIEQYF. CDR3 DNA sequence: TGTGCCAGCTCACCACCGATTCAGATCCTAATCGAGCAGTACTTC.

This clonotype was seen at least ten times. The chain carries TRBV28 and TRBJ2-7, with D maybe TRBD2 (5 bases). Trimming stripped 4 bases from V and 4 bases from J, with 14 bases between. Looked up from germline, CDR1 is MDHEN and CDR2 is SYDVKM. The CDR3 runs 14 residues. The CDR3 nucleotides read TGTGCCAGCAGTTCCCCCGACGGGATTTACGAGCAGTACTTC. Translation: CASSSPDGIYEQYF.

In this sample, this clonotype turned up many times. In nucleotides, the CDR3 is TGTGCCAGCAGTCATCTTATGAACACCGGGGAGCTGTTTTTT. This translates into CASSHLMNTGELFF. The chain combines TRBV6-1 with TRBJ2-2, with unresolved D. V was pared by 5 bases and J by 1 base, with 8 bases between. The CDR3 totals 14 residues. The germline V gene encodes CDR1 MNHNS and CDR2 SASEGT.

The chain employs TRBV28 and TRBJ1-5; D not certain. Looked up from germline, CDR1 is MDHEN and CDR2 is SYDVKM. V was pared by 5 bases and J by 3 bases, with 14 bases between. The CDR3 is made up of 15 amino acids. The CDR3 DNA reads as TGTGCCAGCAGTCCTCTCGAGGGAGTCAATCAGCCCCAGCATTTT. It encodes CASSPLEGVNQPQHF.

This clonotype was recorded at least ten times. V gene TRBV6-5 combines with J gene TRBJ1-1; D remains ambiguous. The CDR3 totals 14 residues. V was cut by 0 bases and J by 1 base, with 6 bases left in between. Germline CDR1 is MNHEY and CDR2 is SVGAGI. The CDR3 nucleotides read TGTGCCAGCAGTTACTCCCAGGCGAACACTGAAGCTTTCTTT. This encodes CASSYSQANTEAFF.

The chain couples TRBV6-1 to TRBJ1-3; 7 bases fit TRBD1. Germline CDR1 is MNHNS and CDR2 is SASEGT. CDR3 length: 14 residues. The trim removed 7 bases at V and 4 bases at J, leaving 7 bases unmatched. The CDR3, as DNA: TGTGCCAGCACAAACAGGGGCTTCGGAAACACCATATATTTT. Protein sequence: CASTNRGFGNTIYF.

This clonotype was observed many times. The V and J genes are TRBV9 and TRBJ1-6; tentative D call: TRBD1 (6 bases). Germline V gene lookup returns CDR1 SGDLS and CDR2 YYNGEE. Trimming pared 1 base from V and 7 bases from J, leaving 9 bases between. This CDR3 contains 14 residues. CDR3 in DNA: TGTGCCAGCAGCGTATGGGACAAGAATTCACCCCTCCACTTT. Translation: CASSVWDKNSPLHF.

The sample holds many counts of this clonotype. The V gene is TRBV11-1, the J gene TRBJ1-1; tentative D call: TRBD1 (5 bases). The CDR3 contains 16 residues. Germline V gene lookup returns CDR1 SGHAT and CDR2 FQDESV (reference sequence). V was cut by 4 bases and J by 0 bases, with 15 bases left in between. The CDR3 DNA follows: TGTGCCAGCAGCTCGGAGGGTGGGGCCCTGAACACTGAAGCTTTCTTT. This gives the protein CASSSEGGALNTEAFF.

This clonotype was counted at least ten times. The rearrangement uses TRBV11-2 and TRBJ2-5, with 9 bases that match TRBD1. The J segment lost 5 bases and the V segment lost 4 bases, leaving 11 bases of the junction unmatched. The CDR3 totals 16 residues. CDR1 and CDR2 from the germline V gene are SGHAT and FQNNGV. The CDR3 DNA is TGTGCCAGCAGCTCGACTAGGGACAGGGCAGTGGAGACCCAGTACTTC. This translates into CASSSTRDRAVETQYF.

This clonotype was recorded at least ten times. The V and J genes are TRBV6-2 or TRBV6-3 and TRBJ1-1; D not resolved. The CDR3 is made up of 13 amino acids. The V gene lost 6 bases and the J gene lost 1 base, with 9 bases spanning the gap. Germline CDR1 is MNHEY and CDR2 is SVGEGT. CDR3 nucleotides: TGTGCCAGCAGCCCCGGGTCGAACACTGAAGCTTTCTTT. It codes for CASSPGSNTEAFF.

This clonotype was counted many times. This chain links TRBV4-1 with TRBJ1-5, with TRBD1 matching 7 bases. The V segment lost 1 base and the J segment 9 bases; nucleotides outside the gene matches: 6. Per the germline V gene, CDR1 is MGHRA and CDR2 is YSYEKL. This CDR3 region has 14 residues. The CDR3 spells CASSQVGGLGPQHF. CDR3 sequence (DNA): TGCGCCAGCAGCCAAGTAGGGGGCCTTGGGCCCCAGCATTTT.